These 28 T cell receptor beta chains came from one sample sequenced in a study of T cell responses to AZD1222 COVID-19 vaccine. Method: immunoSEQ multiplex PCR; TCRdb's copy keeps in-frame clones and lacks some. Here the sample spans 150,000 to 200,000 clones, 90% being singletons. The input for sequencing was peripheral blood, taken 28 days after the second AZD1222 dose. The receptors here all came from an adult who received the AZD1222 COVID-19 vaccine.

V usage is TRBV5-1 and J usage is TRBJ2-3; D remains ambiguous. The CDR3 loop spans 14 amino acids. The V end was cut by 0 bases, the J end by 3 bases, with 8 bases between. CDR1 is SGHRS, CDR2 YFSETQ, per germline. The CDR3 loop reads CASSLDMKTDTQYF. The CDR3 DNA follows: TGCGCCAGCAGCTTGGATATGAAAACAGATACGCAGTATTTT. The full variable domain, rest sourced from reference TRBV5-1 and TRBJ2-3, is KAGVTQTPRYLIKTRGQQVTLSCSPISGHRSVSWYQQTPGQGLQFLFEYFSETQRNKGNFPGRFSGRQFSNSRSEMNVSTLELGDSALYLCASSLDMKTDTQYFGPGTRLTVL.

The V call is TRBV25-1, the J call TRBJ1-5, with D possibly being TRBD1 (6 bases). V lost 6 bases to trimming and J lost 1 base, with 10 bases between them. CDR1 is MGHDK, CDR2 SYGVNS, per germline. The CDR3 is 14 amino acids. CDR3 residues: CASRKGDSNQPQHF. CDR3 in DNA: TGTGCCAGCAGGAAGGGGGACAGCAATCAGCCCCAGCATTTT.

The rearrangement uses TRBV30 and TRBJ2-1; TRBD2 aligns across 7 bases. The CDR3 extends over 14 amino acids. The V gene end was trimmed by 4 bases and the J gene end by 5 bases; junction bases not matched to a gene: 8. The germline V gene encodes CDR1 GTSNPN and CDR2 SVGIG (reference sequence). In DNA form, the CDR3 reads TGTGCCTGGACCCTCGGGGCGGGAGACAATGAGCAGTTCTTC. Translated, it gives CAWTLGAGDNEQFF.

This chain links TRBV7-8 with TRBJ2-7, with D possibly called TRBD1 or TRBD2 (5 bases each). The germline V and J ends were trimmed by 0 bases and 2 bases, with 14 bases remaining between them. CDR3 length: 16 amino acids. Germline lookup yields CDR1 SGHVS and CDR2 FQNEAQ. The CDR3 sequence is CASSLALQVGPYEQYF. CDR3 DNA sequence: TGTGCCAGCAGCTTAGCCTTGCAGGTGGGACCCTACGAGCAGTACTTC.

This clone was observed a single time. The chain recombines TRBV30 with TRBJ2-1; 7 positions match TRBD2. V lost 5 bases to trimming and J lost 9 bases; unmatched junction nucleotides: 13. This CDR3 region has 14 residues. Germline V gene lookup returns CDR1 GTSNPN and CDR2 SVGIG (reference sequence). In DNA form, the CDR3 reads TGTGCCTGGTCGAGCGGGATGACTTCGGTTGAGCAGTTCTTC. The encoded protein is CAWSSGMTSVEQFF. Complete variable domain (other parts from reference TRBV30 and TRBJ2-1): SQTIHQWPATLVQPVGSPLSLECTVEGTSNPNLYWYRQAAGRGLQLLFYSVGIGQISSEVPQNLSASRPQDRQFILSSKKLLLSDSGFYLCAWSSGMTSVEQFFGPGTRLTVL.

The DNA of the CDR3 is TGTGCCAGCAGCTTTACAGGGGCTAATGAAAAACTGTTTTTT. Protein: CASSFTGANEKLFF. The chain has TRBV7-8 and TRBJ1-4; TRBD1 aligns across 7 bases. The CDR3 loop spans 14 amino acids. Germline CDR1 is SGHVS and CDR2 is FQNEAQ. V shed 3 bases and J 3 bases; nucleotides not matched to a gene: 1.

DNA for the CDR3: TGTGCCAGTAGTTCACGGAAGGGACAGAAAGAAAAACTGTTTTTT. Translation: CASSSRKGQKEKLFF. This sequence joins TRBV19 and TRBJ1-4, with 7 bases lining up with TRBD1. Germline-derived CDR1 and CDR2 are LNHDA and SQIVND (reference sequence). Trimming took 5 bases from V and 8 from J; bases not matched to a gene: 11. CDR3 length equals 15 residues.

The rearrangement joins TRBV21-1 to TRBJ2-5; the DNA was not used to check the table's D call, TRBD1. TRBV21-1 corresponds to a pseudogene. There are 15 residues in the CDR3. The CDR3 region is CASMMGDRGQETQYF. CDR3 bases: TGTGCCAGCATGATGGGCGACAGGGGACAAGAGACCCAGTACTTC.

The CDR3 here is CASSRTGEGNTIYF. The DNA of the CDR3 is TGTGCCAGCAGTCGGACAGGGGAAGGAAACACCATATATTTT. The J gene is TRBJ1-3, the V gene TRBV27; 9 nucleotides align to TRBD1. With 5 bases clipped from V and 4 bases from J, the junction kept 3 bases outside the gene matches. Germline-derived CDR1 and CDR2 are MNHEY and SMNVEV (reference sequence). The CDR3 is made up of 14 amino acids.

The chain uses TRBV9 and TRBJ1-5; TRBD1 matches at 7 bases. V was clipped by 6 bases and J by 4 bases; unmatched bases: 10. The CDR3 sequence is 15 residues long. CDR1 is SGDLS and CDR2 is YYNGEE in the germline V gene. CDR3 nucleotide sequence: TGTGCCAGCAACCGGGGGGACAGCCTAAATCAGCCCCAGCATTTT. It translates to CASNRGDSLNQPQHF.

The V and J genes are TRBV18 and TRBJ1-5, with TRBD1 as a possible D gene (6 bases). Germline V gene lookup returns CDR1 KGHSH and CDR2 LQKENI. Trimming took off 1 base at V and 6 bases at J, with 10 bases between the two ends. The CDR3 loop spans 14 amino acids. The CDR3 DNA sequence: TGTGCCAGCTCACCACTTAGGGGGAGTCAGCCCCAGCATTTT. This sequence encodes CASSPLRGSQPQHF.

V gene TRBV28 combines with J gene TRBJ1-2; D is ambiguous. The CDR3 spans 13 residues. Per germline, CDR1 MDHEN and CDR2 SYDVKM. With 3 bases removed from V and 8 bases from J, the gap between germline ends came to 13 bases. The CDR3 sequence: CASSLVGFRGYTF. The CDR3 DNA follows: TGTGCCAGCAGTTTGGTCGGGTTTAGGGGCTACACCTTC.

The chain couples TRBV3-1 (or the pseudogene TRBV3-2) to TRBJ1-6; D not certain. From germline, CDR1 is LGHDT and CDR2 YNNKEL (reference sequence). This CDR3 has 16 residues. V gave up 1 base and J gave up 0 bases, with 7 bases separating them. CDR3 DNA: TGTGCCAGCAGCCAAGGACGAAGCTCCTATAATTCACCCCTCCACTTT. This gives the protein CASSQGRSSYNSPLHF.

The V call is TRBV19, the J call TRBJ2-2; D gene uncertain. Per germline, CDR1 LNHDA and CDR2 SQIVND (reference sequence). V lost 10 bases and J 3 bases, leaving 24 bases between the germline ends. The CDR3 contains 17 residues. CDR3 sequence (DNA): TGTGCCACTCAAAGTTTCCAGGCAGGAACGTACACCGGGGAGCTGTTTTTT. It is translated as CATQSFQAGTYTGELFF.

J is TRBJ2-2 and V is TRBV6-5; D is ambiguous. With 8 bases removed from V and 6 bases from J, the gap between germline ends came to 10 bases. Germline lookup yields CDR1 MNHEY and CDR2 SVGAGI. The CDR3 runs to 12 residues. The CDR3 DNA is TGTGCCAGCGGATCGAGGTCCGGGGAGCTGTTTTTT. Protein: CASGSRSGELFF.

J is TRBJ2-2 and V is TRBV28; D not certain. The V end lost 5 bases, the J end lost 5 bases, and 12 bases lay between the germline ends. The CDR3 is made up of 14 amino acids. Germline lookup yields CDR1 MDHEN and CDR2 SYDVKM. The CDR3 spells CASSKSLGTGELFF. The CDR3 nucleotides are TGTGCCAGCAGTAAATCCCTGGGGACCGGGGAGCTGTTTTTT.

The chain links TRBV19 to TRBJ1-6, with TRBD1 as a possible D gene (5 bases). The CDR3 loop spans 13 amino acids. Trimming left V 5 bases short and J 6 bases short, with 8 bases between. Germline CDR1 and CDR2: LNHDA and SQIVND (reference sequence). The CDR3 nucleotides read TGTGCCAGTAGTGGCAGGGTTAATTCACCCCTCCACTTT. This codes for CASSGRVNSPLHF.

CDR3 in amino acids: CASSSAGPSNEKLFF. CDR3 in DNA: TGTGCCAGTAGTTCTGCAGGGCCCAGCAATGAAAAACTGTTTTTT. This chain connects TRBV19 to TRBJ1-4; the D gene is possibly TRBD1 (5 bases). The CDR3 sequence is 15 residues long. Trimming shortened V by 5 bases and J by 5 bases, and 15 bases separated the two germline ends. Germline V gene sequence: CDR1 LNHDA, CDR2 SQIVND (reference sequence). The full variable domain, rest sourced from reference TRBV19 and TRBJ1-4, is DGGITQSPKYLFRKEGQNVTLSCEQNLNHDAMYWYRQDPGQGLRLIYYSQIVNDFQKGDIAEGYSVSREKKESFPLTVTSAQKNPTAFYLCASSSAGPSNEKLFFGSGTQLSVL.

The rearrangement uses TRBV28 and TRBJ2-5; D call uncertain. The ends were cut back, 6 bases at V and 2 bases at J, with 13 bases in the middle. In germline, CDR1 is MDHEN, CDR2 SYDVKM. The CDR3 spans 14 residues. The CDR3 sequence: CASSPGHAQETQYF. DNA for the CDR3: TGTGCCAGCAGCCCCGGGCACGCACAAGAGACCCAGTACTTC.

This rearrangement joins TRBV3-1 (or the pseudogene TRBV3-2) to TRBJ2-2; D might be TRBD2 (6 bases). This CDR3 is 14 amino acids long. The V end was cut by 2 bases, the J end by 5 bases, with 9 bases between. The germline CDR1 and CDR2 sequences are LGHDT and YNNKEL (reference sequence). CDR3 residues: CASSQREVTGELFF. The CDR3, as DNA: TGTGCCAGCAGCCAAAGGGAGGTTACCGGGGAGCTGTTTTTT.

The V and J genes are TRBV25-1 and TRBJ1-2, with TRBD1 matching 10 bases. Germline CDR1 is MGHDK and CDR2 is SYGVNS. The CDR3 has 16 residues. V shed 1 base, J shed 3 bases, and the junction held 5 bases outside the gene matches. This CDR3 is CASSELSGTGDYGYTF. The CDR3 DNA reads TGTGCCAGCAGTGAATTAAGTGGGACAGGGGACTATGGCTACACCTTC.

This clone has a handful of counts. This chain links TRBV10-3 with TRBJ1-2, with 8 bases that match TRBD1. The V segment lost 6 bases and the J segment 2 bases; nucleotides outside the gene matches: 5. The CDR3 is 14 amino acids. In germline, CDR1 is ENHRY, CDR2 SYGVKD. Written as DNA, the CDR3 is TGTGCCATCAGGGGGACAGGCAGAAACTATGGCTACACCTTC. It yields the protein CAIRGTGRNYGYTF.

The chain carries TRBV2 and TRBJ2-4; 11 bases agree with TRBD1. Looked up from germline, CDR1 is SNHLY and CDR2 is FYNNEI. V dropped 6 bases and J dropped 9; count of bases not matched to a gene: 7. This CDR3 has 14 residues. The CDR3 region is CASRRTGGMGIQYF. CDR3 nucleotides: TGTGCCAGCAGAAGGACAGGGGGCATGGGCATTCAGTACTTC.

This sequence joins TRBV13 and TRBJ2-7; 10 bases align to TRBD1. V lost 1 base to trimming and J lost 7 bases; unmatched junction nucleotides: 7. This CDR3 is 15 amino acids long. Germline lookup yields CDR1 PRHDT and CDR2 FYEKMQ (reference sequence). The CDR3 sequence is CASSLAGTGVREQYF. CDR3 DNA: TGTGCCAGCAGCTTAGCCGGGACAGGGGTGCGGGAGCAGTACTTC.

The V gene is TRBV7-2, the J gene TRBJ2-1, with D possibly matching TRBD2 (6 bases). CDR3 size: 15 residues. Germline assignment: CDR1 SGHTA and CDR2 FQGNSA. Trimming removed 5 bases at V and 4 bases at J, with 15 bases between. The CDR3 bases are TGTGCCAGCAGCCTCTTTCGGGGGAATTACAATGAGCAGTTCTTC. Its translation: CASSLFRGNYNEQFF.

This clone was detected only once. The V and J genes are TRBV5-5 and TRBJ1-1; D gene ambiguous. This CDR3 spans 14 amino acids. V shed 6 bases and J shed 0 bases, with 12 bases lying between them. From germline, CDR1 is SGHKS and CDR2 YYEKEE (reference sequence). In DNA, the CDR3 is TGTGCCAGCATGAGATTTTGGCTGAACACTGAAGCTTTCTTT. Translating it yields CASMRFWLNTEAFF.

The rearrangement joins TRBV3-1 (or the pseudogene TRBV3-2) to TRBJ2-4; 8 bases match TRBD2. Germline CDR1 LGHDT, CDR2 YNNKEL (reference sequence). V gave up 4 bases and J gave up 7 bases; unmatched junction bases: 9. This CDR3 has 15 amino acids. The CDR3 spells CASSPPGLAGNIQYF. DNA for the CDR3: TGTGCCAGCAGCCCCCCTGGACTAGCTGGCAACATTCAGTACTTC.

In DNA, the CDR3 is TGTGCCAGTAGTATAGATTCCGGGACACACTATGGCTACACCTTC. The encoded protein is CASSIDSGTHYGYTF. V is TRBV19 and J is TRBJ1-2; tentative D call: TRBD1 (6 bases). The V end was cut by 0 bases, the J end by 3 bases, with 11 bases between. This CDR3 has 15 amino acids. CDR1 LNHDA and CDR2 SQIVND come from the germline V gene (reference sequence).